This T cell receptor (beta chain) derives from a study of blood T cells in healthy people across ages. Notes on the study in general: Estimated diversity that came from one million T cells was considered an underestimate.

Using a J-beta primer mix together with a sample-barcoded 5' primer, a second PCR was run for roughly 7 to 11 cycles. TCRdb reprocessed the 5' RACE reads with MiXCR, giving one entry per CDR3 protein. Among under 700,000 distinct CDR3 sequences listed, approximately 25% were seen once. For this clonotype: Its target is not known.

Trimming took off 1 base at V and 4 bases at J, with 13 bases between the two ends. The germline V gene has CDR1 MNHEY and CDR2 SVGEGT. This CDR3 is built from 15 residues. The sample was also linked to a second study, of T cells of mothers and their children.

The V call is TRBV6-2 or TRBV6-3, the J call TRBJ1-2; the D gene is possibly TRBD1 (6 bases). The sample consisted of blood. The source is a boy aged 10-17 years in good health. CDR3 loop: CASSYFGGASYGYTF. The DNA for the CDR3 is TGTGCCAGCAGTTACTTCGGGGGCGCCTCCTATGGCTACACCTTC.